This record looks at one T cell receptor (beta chain) sequence and its context. The entry originates in a study of blood T cell repertoires in COVID-19. Looking at the study overall: COVID-19 samples, acute and convalescent, were from the United States, Italy and Spain. PBMCs, B-cell-depleted T cells, or T cells provided the cDNA or gDNA that made up the material.

The authors' processing: Amplified reference gene primers provided the basis for estimating nucleated cell counts. Using immunoSEQ multiplex PCR, the repertoire was profiled, and TCRdb retains in-frame clones only, with some absent. V, J and clone size were drawn from that table, and D and trimming were deduced from the DNA. The table includes around 290,000 clones, about 89% detected once. The sample taken for sequencing was peripheral blood. This TCR derives from a woman in her thirties with COVID-19, enrolled during active disease.

CDR3 sequence (DNA): TGTGCCAGCAGCCCCGGAGAATTCTATGGCTACACCTTC. It is translated as CASSPGEFYGYTF. The chain uses TRBV9 and TRBJ1-2; D is undetermined. Per the germline V gene, CDR1 is SGDLS and CDR2 is YYNGEE. V lost 4 bases to trimming and J lost 4 bases, with 11 bases between them. CDR3 length: 13 amino acids.